This T cell receptor beta chain was sequenced in a study of blood T cells in healthy people across ages. The second PCR ran roughly 6 to 11 cycles with a sample-barcoded 5' primer and J-beta primers. TCRdb redid the calling of the 5' RACE reads with MiXCR, one entry per CDR3 protein. Counted here are under 850,000 distinct CDR3 sequences, roughly 34% occurring once; the ten biggest clones make up around 13%. Study-level points and caveats: PBMC samples, being unsorted, prevented any conclusive comparison of naive and antigen-experienced cells. With donor CMV status unknown, expanded clonotype changes were possibly confounded.

Of note for this clonotype: The target antigen is unknown.

From germline, CDR1 is SGDLS and CDR2 YYNGEE. Trimming removed 6 bases from V and 4 bases from J, with 18 bases in between. This CDR3 has 15 amino acids. V gene TRBV9 combines with J gene TRBJ2-3, with a possible D match to TRBD1 (6 bases). The sample comprised blood. This TCR was recovered from a man between 18 and 35 years old in good health. The CDR3 bases are TGTGCCAGCAACAAGGACAGTTCGTCGTCAGATACGCAGTATTTT. Its protein product is CASNKDSSSSDTQYF.